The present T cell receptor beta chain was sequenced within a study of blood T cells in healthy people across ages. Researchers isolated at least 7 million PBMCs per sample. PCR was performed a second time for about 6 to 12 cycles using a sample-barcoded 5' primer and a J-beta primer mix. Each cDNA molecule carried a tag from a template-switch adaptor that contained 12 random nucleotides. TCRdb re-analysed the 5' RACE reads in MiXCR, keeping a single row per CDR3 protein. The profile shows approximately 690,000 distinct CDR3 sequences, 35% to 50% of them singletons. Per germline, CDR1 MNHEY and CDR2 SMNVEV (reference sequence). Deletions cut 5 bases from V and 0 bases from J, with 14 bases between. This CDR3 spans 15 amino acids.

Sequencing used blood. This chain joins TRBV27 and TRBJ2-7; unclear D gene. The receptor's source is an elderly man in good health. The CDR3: CASSPRTVSSYEQYF. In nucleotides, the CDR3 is TGTGCCAGCAGTCCAAGGACGGTCAGCTCCTACGAGCAGTACTTC.